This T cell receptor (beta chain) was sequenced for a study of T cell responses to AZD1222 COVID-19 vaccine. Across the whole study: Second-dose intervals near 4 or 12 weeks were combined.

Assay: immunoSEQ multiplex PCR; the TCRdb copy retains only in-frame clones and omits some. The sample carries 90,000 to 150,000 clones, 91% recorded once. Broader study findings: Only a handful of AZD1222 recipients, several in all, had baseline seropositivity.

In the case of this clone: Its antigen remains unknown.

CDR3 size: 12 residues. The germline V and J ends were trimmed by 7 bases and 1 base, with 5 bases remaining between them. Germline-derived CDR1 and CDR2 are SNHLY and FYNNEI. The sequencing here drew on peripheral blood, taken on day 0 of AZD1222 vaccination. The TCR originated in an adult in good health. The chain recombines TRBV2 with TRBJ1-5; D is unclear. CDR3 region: CASKRSNQPQHF. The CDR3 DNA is TGTGCCAGCAAAAGGAGCAATCAGCCCCAGCATTTT.